What follows is one T cell receptor beta chain and its context. Its binding antigen is unknown. Base quality data are lacking; no much larger clone is found one base away. From the cysteine up to the phenylalanine, the CDR3 has a length of 16 residues. CDR3 DNA only is kept here, 48 bases in frame from base 1. V loses 1 base of germline sequence and J loses 0 bases, and the interval between the two ends is 9 bases. The germline V gene sets CDR1 to SGHVS and CDR2 to FQNEAQ. This entry belongs to a study of T cells in tuberculosis listed by TCRdb under 2018. Concerning the study at large: To characterize T cells specific for the mycobacterial lipid antigen glucose monomycolate (GMM), the study used CD1B tetramers together with high-throughput TCR immunosequencing. In a South African clinical cohort, IGRA-negative adolescents, IGRA-positive adolescents with latent tuberculosis and adults with active tuberculosis were compared, with roughly 10 people in each group.

At study entry, adolescents were screened for latent tuberculosis infection using a tuberculin skin test and the QuantiFERON-TB GOLD In-Tube IGRA. Immunosequencing was performed on unsorted cryopreserved PBMC, with 75,000 to 100,000 T cells per clinical donor covered on average. Eleven high schools in the Worcester region of the Western Cape, South Africa, served as enrollment sites for adolescents aged 12 to 18 years. Roughly ten M. tuberculosis-infected adolescents and around 10 uninfected adolescents were selected, with the two groups matched for age and sex. Adolescent PBMC were isolated from freshly drawn heparinized blood by density centrifugation and cryopreserved. The immunoSEQ multiplex PCR assay was used to generate TCR libraries, with TCR-beta and/or TCR-alpha/delta assays applied to each sample. Amplified TCR libraries were sequenced on the Illumina high-throughput platform. Processing in the source paper ran as follows. Clustering and dimensionality reduction relied on pairwise TCRdist distances among GMM-specific receptors from T cells that were either sorted ex vivo or expanded in vitro. The score assigned to each clinical repertoire was mean NN-distance, meaning the average TCRdist to the nearest 10% of tetramer-positive reference sequences. GEM TCR motif frequency was calculated as the fraction of unique TCRs that matched known GEM sequences by V/J usage and CDR3 length. Linear discriminant analysis with leave-one-out cross-validation, implemented in scikit-learn, was used to classify active tuberculosis. Entries here come from immuneACCESS through TCRdb and include only in-frame sequences with V and J called. Some clones fail to appear in such tables; in the studies checked, an unresolved V gene covers under half of the shortfall, and the cause of the remainder is unknown. That table is the source of V, J and clone size, and D and trimming were worked out from the DNA. This sample has roughly 19,000 clones in its table, and around 89% of those were observed once. Jointly, the top ten make up roughly 15% of the sample.

The investigation overall reported the following: Smaller NN-distances were partly driven by shorter CDR3-alpha lengths in active tuberculosis patients, and statistical significance was not reached for the TCR-beta difference. An accuracy of 85% to 90% (AUROC approximately 0.93) was reached by a classifier using the diverse GMM-specific repertoire, compared with approximately 70% accuracy when GEM motif frequencies were used. Clinical samples were selected based on which cryopreserved specimens were available, and the active tuberculosis cases were adults whereas the controls were adolescents. Compared with IGRA-negative controls, TCR-alpha repertoires from active tuberculosis had smaller mean NN-distances to GMM-specific TCRs, which suggests that these TCRs underwent clonal expansion.

The V and J segments used are TRBV7-8 and TRBJ2-2; the best D guess is TRBD2, with 5 bases matching. The sequencing sample was made of PBMCs. This receptor was obtained from a donor aged 10-29 years with latent tuberculosis or without tuberculosis infection. The sequenced DNA is TGTGCCAGCAGCTTAGAGCGGCAGCCGAACACCGGGGAGCTGTTTTTT. Its product reads: CASSLERQPNTGELFF. With the portions outside the CDR3 filled from the reference TRBV7-8 and TRBJ2-2 genes, the complete variable region becomes GAGVSQSPRYKVAKRGQDVALRCDPISGHVSLFWYQQALGQGPEFLTYFQNEAQLDKSGLPSDRFFAERPEGSVSTLKIQRTQQEDSAVYLCASSLERQPNTGELFFGEGSRLTVL.